The 24 T cell receptor beta chains listed next were all sequenced from one sample in a study of T cell responses to AZD1222 COVID-19 vaccine. The protocol was immunoSEQ multiplex PCR, while the TCRdb copy is restricted to in-frame clones and leaves out a portion. The repertoire has fewer than 120,000 clones, about 94% of them found once; the top ten carry approximately 2.8%. This specimen consisted of peripheral blood, obtained 28 days after the second AZD1222 dose. Source of these receptors: an adult who received the AZD1222 COVID-19 vaccine.

J is TRBJ2-1 and V is TRBV10-3, with D perhaps TRBD1 (6 bases). CDR3 length: 13 residues. The V and J ends lost 3 bases and 15 bases respectively, with 18 bases between them. Germline assignment: CDR1 ENHRY and CDR2 SYGVKD. The CDR3 DNA is TGTGCCATCAGTGACAGTAGAGGTCAGGGGAGGTTCTTC. Translation gives CAISDSRGQGRFF.

The V and J genes are TRBV6-5 and TRBJ1-1; TRBD1 matches 11 bases. The CDR3 totals 13 residues. Unmatched junction bases numbered 3, after V lost 8 bases and J lost 4 bases. CDR1 and CDR2 from the germline V gene are MNHEY and SVGAGI. CDR3 bases: TGTGCCAGCGGGACAGGGGGGGCCACTGAAGCTTTCTTT. As protein: CASGTGGATEAFF.

The chain is built from TRBV4-1 and TRBJ2-4, with D possibly matching TRBD1 (6 bases). Germline lookup yields CDR1 MGHRA and CDR2 YSYEKL. Deletions cut 3 bases from V and 0 bases from J, with 15 bases between. The length of the CDR3 is 17 residues. CDR3 amino acids: CASSQSWGHLAKNIQYF. DNA of the CDR3: TGCGCCAGCAGCCAGAGTTGGGGGCACCTAGCCAAAAACATTCAGTACTTC.

V is TRBV2 and J is TRBJ1-3; D possibly corresponds to TRBD1 (5 bases). Trimming took 4 bases from V and 8 from J, leaving 18 bases between them. From germline, CDR1 is SNHLY and CDR2 FYNNEI. This CDR3 spans 15 amino acids. CDR3 nucleotides: TGTGCCAGCAGTGGATCCGGGACCGAGCTTGACACCATATATTTT. Amino acid sequence: CASSGSGTELDTIYF.

The V call is TRBV9, the J call TRBJ2-3, with 7 bases that match TRBD1. Germline CDR1 and CDR2: SGDLS and YYNGEE. CDR3 length equals 15 residues. The V gene end was trimmed by 0 bases and the J gene end by 2 bases; junction bases not matched to a gene: 3. The CDR3 region is CASSVGQGLTDTQYF. As DNA, the CDR3 is TGTGCCAGCAGCGTAGGACAGGGCCTCACAGATACGCAGTATTTT.

The chain is built from TRBV4-1 and TRBJ2-1, with TRBD2 matching 10 bases. The CDR3 loop spans 17 amino acids. The junction had 10 bases not matched to a gene; V was cut back by 1 base and J by 7 bases. The germline V gene has CDR1 MGHRA and CDR2 YSYEKL. The DNA for the CDR3 is TGCGCCAGCAGCCAAGCCGGGCCTAGCGGGGGCTCGAATGAGCAGTTCTTC. It codes for CASSQAGPSGGSNEQFF.

The chain links TRBV30 to TRBJ2-2; D remains ambiguous. The V end was cut by 1 base, the J end by 6 bases, with 6 bases between. This CDR3 has 12 residues. CDR1 is GTSNPN and CDR2 is SVGIG in the germline V gene (reference sequence). CDR3 in DNA: TGTGCCTGGAGTGCGACGGCCGGGGAGCTGTTTTTT. It yields the protein CAWSATAGELFF.

The gene calls are TRBV5-1 and TRBJ2-3, with 10 positions matching TRBD2. The CDR3 is 16 amino acids. V was clipped by 1 base and J by 0 bases; unmatched bases: 2. In germline, CDR1 is SGHRS, CDR2 YFSETQ. CDR3 amino acids: CASSLTSGASTDTQYF. The CDR3 DNA follows: TGCGCCAGCAGCTTGACTAGCGGGGCCAGCACAGATACGCAGTATTTT.

V usage is TRBV6-5 and J usage is TRBJ1-5, with D perhaps TRBD1 (5 bases). V lost 0 bases and J 4 bases, leaving 13 bases between the germline ends. The CDR3 length is 16 residues. Germline-derived CDR1 and CDR2 are MNHEY and SVGAGI. The CDR3 nucleotides are TGTGCCAGCAGTTACTCCAGGGAATGGAGTAATCAGCCCCAGCATTTT. Its protein product is CASSYSREWSNQPQHF.

The chain employs TRBV14 and TRBJ2-3, with 8 bases identical to TRBD2. Germline CDR1 is SGHDN and CDR2 is FVKESK. The CDR3 contains 15 residues. V dropped 3 bases and J dropped 1; count of bases not matched to a gene: 3. CDR3 sequence reads: CASSQRGARTDTQYF. In DNA form, the CDR3 reads TGTGCCAGCAGCCAGCGGGGGGCCCGCACAGATACGCAGTATTTT.

The rearrangement joins TRBV4-1 to TRBJ2-7; possibly TRBD1 for D (5 bases). Trimming removed 1 base at V and 2 bases at J, with 15 bases between. CDR3 length: 16 amino acids. The germline gives CDR1 MGHRA, CDR2 YSYEKL. The CDR3 is CASSQGNGAKPYEQYF. The CDR3 nucleotides are TGCGCCAGCAGCCAAGGTAATGGGGCTAAACCCTACGAGCAGTACTTC.

This sequence joins TRBV6-5 and TRBJ1-1, with a weak D call TRBD1 (6 bases). Germline CDR1 reads MNHEY; CDR2 reads SVGAGI. V dropped 8 bases and J dropped 6 bases, with 22 bases sitting between them. This CDR3 is 15 amino acids long. In DNA, the CDR3 is TGTGCCAGCTGTTCTGGGGGCACCTTGGACCCTGAAGCTTTCTTT. This codes for CASCSGGTLDPEAFF.

V usage is TRBV6-5 and J usage is TRBJ1-1; tentative D call: TRBD1 (6 bases). V lost 10 bases, J lost 2 bases, and 17 bases lay in between. The CDR3 loop spans 14 amino acids. Germline V gene data show CDR1 as MNHEY and CDR2 as SVGAGI. The CDR3 here is CANQQGLGNTEAFF. CDR3 bases: TGTGCCAACCAACAGGGTTTGGGTAACACTGAAGCTTTCTTT.

This clone was observed a single time. The genes are TRBV2 and TRBJ1-5; D is ambiguous. From germline, CDR1 is SNHLY and CDR2 FYNNEI. Trimming left V 2 bases short and J 6 bases short, with 14 bases between. The CDR3 sequence is 15 residues long. Here the CDR3 DNA reads TGTGCCAGCAGTGAAATTGGTGGCAGACGTCAGCCCCAGCATTTT. Amino acids: CASSEIGGRRQPQHF.

The rearrangement joins TRBV6-5 to TRBJ2-2; D is tentatively TRBD1 or TRBD2 (5 bases each). The CDR3 has 15 amino acids. Germline CDR1 reads MNHEY; CDR2 reads SVGAGI. Trimming pared 7 bases from V and 3 bases from J, leaving 15 bases between. CDR3 sequence: CASISDSTHTGELFF. Here the CDR3 DNA reads TGTGCCAGCATTAGCGACAGCACTCACACCGGGGAGCTGTTTTTT.

CDR3 in amino acids: CASAWAGNTEAFF. The CDR3 bases are TGTGCCAGCGCGTGGGCGGGGAACACTGAAGCTTTCTTT. This chain links TRBV6-5 with TRBJ1-1, with no clear D. V lost 8 bases and J 1 base, leaving 11 bases between the germline ends. Germline CDR1 and CDR2: MNHEY and SVGAGI. The CDR3 spans 13 residues.

The chain carries TRBV18 and TRBJ1-1, with 8 bases fitting TRBD1. Germline loops: CDR1 KGHSH, CDR2 LQKENI. V lost 6 bases, J lost 8 bases, and 14 bases stayed unmatched. This CDR3 region has 15 residues. The CDR3 is CASSHFRDRSSEAFF. The CDR3, as DNA: TGTGCCAGCTCGCACTTTCGGGACAGGTCGAGCGAAGCTTTCTTT.

The CDR3, as DNA: TGTGCCAGCAGTTACTCAAGCTACACTGAAGCTTTCTTT. Amino acid sequence: CASSYSSYTEAFF. V usage is TRBV6-5 and J usage is TRBJ1-1; D unresolved. The CDR3 runs 13 residues. Trimming took 0 bases from V and 3 from J, leaving 5 bases between them. In germline, CDR1 is MNHEY, CDR2 SVGAGI.

The chain recombines TRBV27 with TRBJ1-5; D unresolved. Trimming shortened V by 3 bases and J by 4 bases, and 7 bases separated the two germline ends. There are 13 residues in the CDR3. CDR1 and CDR2 (germline): MNHEY, SMNVEV (reference sequence). CDR3 protein: CASSFGENQPQHF. DNA for the CDR3: TGTGCCAGCAGTTTTGGGGAAAATCAGCCCCAGCATTTT.

CDR3 protein: CASSQYGQEIYGYTF. The CDR3, as DNA: TGTGCCAGCAGCCAATACGGACAGGAGATCTATGGCTACACCTTC. The V gene is TRBV4-2, the J gene TRBJ1-2; 7 nucleotides align to TRBD1. Germline-derived CDR1 and CDR2 are LGHNA and YNFKEQ. The CDR3 is 15 amino acids. The trim removed 2 bases at V and 4 bases at J, leaving 7 bases unmatched.

The genes are TRBV12-3 or TRBV12-4 and TRBJ1-1, with D hard to call. The CDR3 is made up of 12 amino acids. The V and J ends lost 3 bases and 5 bases respectively, with 7 bases between them. The CDR3 coding sequence is TGTGCCAGCAGTTTTGTGATTACTGAAGCTTTCTTT. Translation gives CASSFVITEAFF.

The chain recombines TRBV9 with TRBJ1-1, with 9 bases that match TRBD1. Germline lookup yields CDR1 SGDLS and CDR2 YYNGEE. This CDR3 contains 15 residues. The junction had 3 bases not matched to a gene; V was cut back by 2 bases and J by 1 base. CDR3 coding DNA: TGTGCCAGCAGCGTGAGGACAGGGGAGAACACTGAAGCTTTCTTT. It encodes CASSVRTGENTEAFF.

The rearrangement joins TRBV10-2 to TRBJ2-7, with D unresolved. V was trimmed by 6 bases and J by 4 bases, leaving 7 bases between them. This CDR3 spans 11 amino acids. Germline V gene lookup returns CDR1 WSHSY and CDR2 SAAADI. This chain's CDR3 is CASRDQYEQYF. DNA of the CDR3: TGCGCCAGCAGGGACCAATACGAGCAGTACTTC.

This chain uses TRBV19 with TRBJ2-7; 12 bases are a match to TRBD2. The CDR3 contains 15 residues. Germline trimming cut 2 bases from V and 4 bases from J; bases unmatched to any gene: 3. Germline-derived CDR1 and CDR2 are LNHDA and SQIVND (reference sequence). The CDR3 DNA reads as TGTGCCAGTAGTATAAAAGGGACTAGCGGGTACGAGCAGTACTTC. Its protein is CASSIKGTSGYEQYF.